Detailed here is one TCR beta chain. The data were taken from a study of blood T cell repertoires in COVID-19. Background on the study: Whether acute or convalescent, the COVID-19 samples came from the United States, Italy and Spain.

J gave up 5 bases and V 5 bases, and 9 bases lay outside the gene matches. Germline values: CDR1 LNHDA, CDR2 SQIVND (reference sequence). The CDR3 extends over 15 amino acids. Methods used by the authors: Reference gene primer amplification gave nucleated cell count estimates. Data came from immunoSEQ multiplex PCR; TCRdb stores just in-frame clones and leaves some out. That table is the source of V, J and clone size, and D and trimming were worked out from the DNA. The sample includes about 120,000 clones, about four fifths of them seen just once. What was sequenced was peripheral blood. This TCR was sampled from a woman aged 80 or older with acute or convalescent COVID-19. The chain links TRBV19 to TRBJ1-1, with TRBD1 matching 9 bases. In nucleotides, the CDR3 is TGTGCCAGTAGTCCCAATCTAGACAGGGGGACTGAAGCTTTCTTT. As protein: CASSPNLDRGTEAFF.